These 29 T cell receptor beta chains came from one sample sequenced in a study of cytomegalovirus exposure and HLA in healthy donors. Use of 60 Vbeta and 13 Jbeta primers characterized the PCR. Clones were sequenced by immunoSEQ multiplex PCR, and TCRdb holds only the in-frame ones, with some missing. This sample carries around 99,000 clones, roughly 76% of them seen once, and the ten largest clones take 7% to 9%. Sequencing input: PBMCs. The source of these receptors is a woman aged 45-59 years in good health and CMV-seropositive.

The J gene is TRBJ1-5, the V gene TRBV28; D perhaps matches TRBD1 (6 bases). CDR3 size: 13 residues. The ends were cut back, 10 bases at V and 7 bases at J, with 17 bases in the middle. Looked up from germline, CDR1 is MDHEN and CDR2 is SYDVKM. CDR3 sequence reads: CAITGSLAQPQHF. In DNA form, the CDR3 reads TGTGCCATTACAGGGTCGTTAGCCCAGCCCCAGCATTTT.

The chain links TRBV2 to TRBJ1-1; unclear D gene. This CDR3 has 16 amino acids. Trimming took off 3 bases at V and 4 bases at J, with 18 bases between the two ends. Per germline, CDR1 SNHLY and CDR2 FYNNEI. This CDR3 reads CASSDYVRGSGTEAFF. The CDR3 DNA sequence: TGTGCCAGCAGTGATTACGTAAGAGGGTCGGGCACTGAAGCTTTCTTT.

The chain couples TRBV7-2 to TRBJ2-3; tentatively, D is TRBD2 (5 bases). Trimming took off 4 bases at V and 1 base at J, with 15 bases between the two ends. The germline gives CDR1 SGHTA, CDR2 FQGNSA. There are 16 residues in the CDR3. The CDR3 here is CASSSGIGLRTDTQYF. CDR3 nucleotides: TGTGCCAGCAGCTCCGGAATCGGACTTCGCACAGATACGCAGTATTTT.

The rearrangement links TRBV7-9 to TRBJ1-4; weak D call: TRBD1 (5 bases). There are 15 residues in the CDR3. Trimming cost V 2 bases and J 3 bases, with 10 bases left between them. Germline V gene lookup returns CDR1 SEHNR and CDR2 FQNEAQ (reference sequence). The CDR3 region is CASSLRRGPNEKLFF. CDR3 coding DNA: TGTGCCAGCAGCTTACGTAGGGGTCCTAATGAAAAACTGTTTTTT.

This clone was counted only a few times. The rearrangement uses TRBV19 and TRBJ2-7; 7 bases line up with TRBD1. This CDR3 comprises 14 residues. Looked up from germline, CDR1 is LNHDA and CDR2 is SQIVND (reference sequence). The junction had 9 bases not matched to a gene; V was cut back by 5 bases and J by 5 bases. As DNA, the CDR3 is TGTGCCAGTAGTTCGCAGGGGGAAAGCAACGAGCAGTACTTC. Residues: CASSSQGESNEQYF.

The chain carries TRBV5-6 and TRBJ2-3, with 12 nucleotides matching TRBD2. Germline-derived CDR1 and CDR2 are SGHDT and YYEEEE. This CDR3 has 16 residues. The ends lost 4 bases at V and 2 bases at J; junction bases unmatched: 5. CDR3 nucleotides: TGTGCCAGCAGCCTTCGACTAGCGGGAGTCACAGATACGCAGTATTTT. Its protein is CASSLRLAGVTDTQYF. The full variable domain, completed using reference TRBV5-6 and TRBJ2-3, is DAGVTQSPTHLIKTRGQQVTLRCSPKSGHDTVSWYQQALGQGPQFIFQYYEEEERQRGNFPDRFSGHQFPNYSSELNVNALLLGDSALYLCASSLRLAGVTDTQYFGPGTRLTVL.

This clone was detected only a few times. The chain links TRBV2 to TRBJ2-3, with D possibly being TRBD2 (5 bases). The germline V gene has CDR1 SNHLY and CDR2 FYNNEI. The V end was cut by 5 bases, the J end by 1 base, with 7 bases between. The CDR3 is 13 amino acids. In DNA form, the CDR3 reads TGTGCCAGCAGTATGAGGGGCACAGATACGCAGTATTTT. It yields the protein CASSMRGTDTQYF.

Points on this clone: The junction departs from the called germline gene at one end, perhaps through a read error. This sequence joins TRBV19 and TRBJ1-1, with unresolved D. CDR3 length: 16 amino acids. CDR1 and CDR2 (germline): LNHDA, SQIVND (reference sequence). CDR3 amino acids: CASSTLTTTLNPEAFF. In DNA, the CDR3 is TGTGCCAGTAGTACCTTAACTACAACCCTGAACCCTGAAGCTTTCTTT.

The chain links TRBV5-4 to TRBJ2-1, with 9 bases aligning to TRBD2. V shed 4 bases and J 9 bases; nucleotides not matched to a gene: 2. The CDR3 runs 12 residues. Germline V lookup: CDR1 SGHNT, CDR2 YYREEE (reference sequence). CDR3 region: CASSISGGEQFF. The CDR3 nucleotides read TGTGCCAGCAGCATTAGCGGGGGTGAGCAGTTCTTC.

The rearrangement joins TRBV2 to TRBJ2-1, with D tentatively TRBD2 (6 bases). The CDR3 contains 15 residues. The germline gives CDR1 SNHLY, CDR2 FYNNEI. Trimming stripped 5 bases from V and 8 bases from J, with 19 bases between. This chain's CDR3 is CASSPGIRRGDEQFF. Here the CDR3 DNA reads TGTGCCAGCAGTCCCGGGATCAGGAGGGGAGATGAGCAGTTCTTC. Filled out from reference TRBV2 and TRBJ2-1, the complete variable domain reads EPEVTQTPSHQVTQMGQEVILRCVPISNHLYFYWYRQILGQKVEFLVSFYNNEISEKSEIFDDQFSVERPDGSNFTLKIRSTKLEDSAMYFCASSPGIRRGDEQFFGPGTRLTVL.

This clone was seen a single time. This chain joins TRBV19 and TRBJ2-6, with 10 bases lining up with TRBD1. Trimming at V came to 5 bases and at J to 10 bases, leaving 11 bases not matched to a gene. Germline assignment: CDR1 LNHDA and CDR2 SQIVND (reference sequence). The CDR3 length is 16 residues. CDR3 region: CASSFPGQGTLNVLTF. The CDR3 DNA sequence: TGTGCCAGTAGTTTCCCGGGACAGGGGACCTTGAACGTCCTGACTTTC.

The chain joins TRBV28 to TRBJ2-7; D perhaps matches TRBD2 (6 bases). Germline V lookup: CDR1 MDHEN, CDR2 SYDVKM. With 5 bases removed from V and 2 bases from J, the gap between germline ends came to 19 bases. The CDR3 runs 16 residues. The CDR3 loop reads CASSGVGGPPPYEQYF. The CDR3 coding sequence is TGTGCCAGCAGTGGGGTGGGGGGACCGCCGCCCTACGAGCAGTACTTC.

This clone is a singleton in its sample. This chain links TRBV27 with TRBJ1-3; no firm D call. The CDR3 covers 13 residues. Trimming removed 3 bases at V and 2 bases at J, with 5 bases between. CDR1 is MNHEY, CDR2 SMNVEV, per germline (reference sequence). The CDR3 DNA reads TGTGCCAGCAGTTTGCGGGCTGGAAACACCATATATTTT. Translating it yields CASSLRAGNTIYF.

The genes are TRBV5-8 and TRBJ1-5, with D unresolved. Trimming removed 2 bases from V and 9 bases from J, with 15 bases in between. Germline CDR1 and CDR2: SGHTS and YDEGEE. This CDR3 is built from 14 residues. CDR3 in DNA: TGTGCCAGCAGCTTCGGACCGGGAAGAGTGCCCCAGCATTTT. As protein: CASSFGPGRVPQHF.

This clone was observed a few times. This rearrangement joins TRBV6-6 to TRBJ2-3; 10 nucleotides line up with TRBD2. The CDR3 consists of 15 residues. Trimming removed 0 bases from V and 6 bases from J; junction bases left unmatched: 3. Germline values: CDR1 MNHNY, CDR2 SVGAGI (reference sequence). CDR3 loop: CASSYSASGSDTQYF. As DNA, the CDR3 is TGTGCCAGCAGTTACTCAGCTAGCGGGAGCGATACGCAGTATTTT.

The chain employs TRBV6-1 and TRBJ2-3; 11 bases align to TRBD2. J lost 3 bases, V lost 9 bases, and 8 bases had no gene match. The CDR3 is 15 amino acids. Germline loops: CDR1 MNHNS, CDR2 SASEGT. The CDR3 bases are TGTGCCAGTCCCACTAGCGGGAGTCCGACAGATACGCAGTATTTT. This gives the protein CASPTSGSPTDTQYF.

This rearrangement joins TRBV5-4 to TRBJ2-1; no reliable D call. This CDR3 spans 14 amino acids. Trimming cost V 0 bases and J 9 bases, with 13 bases left between them. Germline loops: CDR1 SGHNT, CDR2 YYREEE (reference sequence). This CDR3 is CASSLEPGYREQFF. The CDR3 region has the DNA TGTGCCAGCAGCTTGGAGCCGGGTTATCGTGAGCAGTTCTTC. Complete variable domain (other parts from reference TRBV5-4 and TRBJ2-1): ETGVTQSPTHLIKTRGQQVTLRCSSQSGHNTVSWYQQALGQGPQFIFQYYREEENGRGNFPPRFSGLQFPNYSSELNVNALELDDSALYLCASSLEPGYREQFFGPGTRLTVL.

J is TRBJ2-6 and V is TRBV18; tentative D call: TRBD1 (5 bases). From germline, CDR1 is KGHSH and CDR2 LQKENI. The CDR3 runs to 18 residues. V shed 4 bases and J shed 0 bases, with 16 bases lying between them. CDR3 in DNA: TGTGCCAGCTCACGCGAGACAGTACGAGGCTCTGGGGCCAACGTCCTGACTTTC. The encoded protein is CASSRETVRGSGANVLTF.

This clone was seen only once. This rearrangement joins TRBV5-5 to TRBJ2-5, with 7 positions matching TRBD2. The CDR3 totals 15 residues. V was clipped by 4 bases and J by 2 bases; unmatched bases: 8. CDR1 and CDR2 from the germline V gene are SGHKS and YYEKEE (reference sequence). The CDR3 is CASSHEASGQETQYF. The CDR3 coding sequence is TGTGCCAGCAGCCACGAGGCTAGCGGTCAAGAGACCCAGTACTTC.

In DNA, the CDR3 is TGTGCCAGCAGTAGTCCGGGACAGGGGACTCATGAGCAGTTCTTC. Amino acids: CASSSPGQGTHEQFF. The V gene is TRBV27, the J gene TRBJ2-1, with TRBD1 matching 10 bases. The trim removed 5 bases at V and 8 bases at J, leaving 9 bases unmatched. The CDR3 runs 15 residues. Germline V CDR1 and CDR2: MNHEY, SMNVEV (reference sequence).

This chain connects TRBV7-8 to TRBJ1-5; D perhaps matches TRBD1 (5 bases). The CDR3 extends over 17 amino acids. The germline V gene has CDR1 SGHVS and CDR2 FQNEAQ. Trimming pared 1 base from V and 1 base from J, leaving 14 bases between. In DNA form, the CDR3 reads TGTGCCAGCAGCTTAGGGGGCCGGCAGACAAGCAATCAGCCCCAGCATTTT. This encodes CASSLGGRQTSNQPQHF. Filled out from reference TRBV7-8 and TRBJ1-5, the complete variable domain reads GAGVSQSPRYKVAKRGQDVALRCDPISGHVSLFWYQQALGQGPEFLTYFQNEAQLDKSGLPSDRFFAERPEGSVSTLKIQRTQQEDSAVYLCASSLGGRQTSNQPQHFGDGTRLSIL.

This clone was detected only once. V usage is TRBV4-3 and J usage is TRBJ2-7, with TRBD2 matching 8 bases. The CDR3 covers 15 residues. The V and J ends lost 3 bases and 2 bases, in that order; junction bases with no gene match: 6. The V gene's germline CDR1 is LGHNA and CDR2 YSLEER. This chain's CDR3 is CASSQGAGGPYEQYF. The CDR3 nucleotides are TGCGCCAGCAGCCAGGGGGCGGGAGGACCCTACGAGCAGTACTTC.

This chain's CDR3 is CASRPQGGGEQYF. CDR3 coding DNA: TGTGCCAGCAGACCGCAAGGGGGCGGCGAGCAGTACTTC. The rearrangement links TRBV7-9 to TRBJ2-7; 7 nucleotides align to TRBD1. The CDR3 has 13 amino acids. J lost 6 bases, V lost 6 bases, and 8 bases had no gene match. From germline, CDR1 is SEHNR and CDR2 FQNEAQ (reference sequence).

The chain uses TRBV27 and TRBJ2-7; maybe TRBD2 (7 bases). The CDR3 is 13 amino acids. The V gene's germline CDR1 is MNHEY and CDR2 SMNVEV (reference sequence). Trimming took off 6 bases at V and 6 bases at J, with 15 bases between the two ends. The CDR3 nucleotides read TGTGCCAGCAGCTTTCACAGGGAGGGCGAGCAGTACTTC. The encoded protein is CASSFHREGEQYF.

The V gene is TRBV7-2, the J gene TRBJ2-2; 8 bases agree with TRBD2. The germline V gene encodes CDR1 SGHTA and CDR2 FQGNSA. V dropped 5 bases and J dropped 7; count of bases not matched to a gene: 18. The CDR3 loop spans 18 amino acids. For the CDR3, the DNA is TGTGCCAGCAGCCCCTCCGGGACTAGGTTAAGTCGCGGCGGGGAGCTGTTTTTT. Encoded protein: CASSPSGTRLSRGGELFF.

The chain uses TRBV25-1 and TRBJ1-4, with D possibly being TRBD1 (5 bases). The CDR3 runs to 15 residues. The germline V gene has CDR1 MGHDK and CDR2 SYGVNS. V was shortened by 3 bases and J by 4 bases, with 12 bases between the two germline ends. Here the CDR3 reads CASSEEGTFNEKLFF. In DNA form, the CDR3 reads TGTGCCAGCAGTGAGGAGGGGACCTTTAATGAAAAACTGTTTTTT.

The chain recombines TRBV2 with TRBJ2-1; D unresolved. CDR1 and CDR2 (germline): SNHLY, FYNNEI. The CDR3 consists of 13 residues. Trimming took 8 bases from V and 9 from J, leaving 17 bases between them. The CDR3: CASGLGPIGEQFF. DNA of the CDR3: TGTGCCAGCGGCTTGGGCCCTATAGGTGAGCAGTTCTTC.

The gene calls are TRBV5-1 and TRBJ1-2; no definite D call. CDR1 SGHRS and CDR2 YFSETQ come from the germline V gene. The V and J ends lost 0 bases and 2 bases respectively, with 17 bases between them. There are 17 residues in the CDR3. The CDR3 loop reads CASSLGFGESDNYGYTF. The DNA for the CDR3 is TGCGCCAGCAGCTTGGGATTCGGGGAAAGCGACAACTATGGCTACACCTTC. Variable domain in full (rest from reference TRBV5-1 and TRBJ1-2): KAGVTQTPRYLIKTRGQQVTLSCSPISGHRSVSWYQQTPGQGLQFLFEYFSETQRNKGNFPGRFSGRQFSNSRSEMNVSTLELGDSALYLCASSLGFGESDNYGYTFGSGTRLTVV.

This clone was observed a single time. The V gene is TRBV2, the J gene TRBJ2-5; 7 bases agree with TRBD2. The CDR3 spans 14 residues. The ends lost 5 bases at V and 7 bases at J; junction bases unmatched: 10. Germline V CDR1 and CDR2: SNHLY, FYNNEI. In DNA form, the CDR3 reads TGTGCCAGCAGTCCGGACGAGCCGGGGGGGACCCAGTACTTC. It is translated as CASSPDEPGGTQYF.